This T cell receptor beta chain appears in the sequencing data of a study of blood T cells in healthy people across ages. The V gene end was trimmed by 1 base and the J gene end by 5 bases; junction bases not matched to a gene: 4. The germline gives CDR1 MGHDK, CDR2 SYGVNS. The CDR3 runs to 16 residues. PCR was performed a second time for roughly 7 to 11 cycles using a sample-barcoded 5' primer and a J-beta primer mix. TCRdb fed the 5' RACE reads into MiXCR, producing one record per CDR3 protein. The sample has roughly 720,000 distinct CDR3 sequences; 50% to 65% are singletons. The sample comprised blood. The chain is built from TRBV25-1 and TRBJ1-6; 8 nucleotides match TRBD1. The clonotype comes from an older man in good health. The CDR3 spells CASSESGGGNNSPLHF. The CDR3 DNA reads as TGTGCCAGCAGTGAATCAGGGGGCGGGAATAATTCACCCCTCCACTTT.